The 17 T cell receptor beta chains given below trace back to one sample, sequenced in a study of T cell changes during pregnancy in multiple sclerosis. Produced via immunoSEQ multiplex PCR; TCRdb's table is partial and in-frame only. Among over 30,000 clones listed, around 89% were seen once. The specimen comprised CD8+ T cells from peripheral blood mononuclear cells, sampled in the third trimester of pregnancy. The receptors come from a female donor with multiple sclerosis, enrolled in a pregnancy study.

This chain uses TRBV16 with TRBJ2-5; 7 positions match TRBD1. The CDR3 spans 17 residues. Trimming removed 0 bases from V and 5 bases from J; junction bases left unmatched: 12. Germline CDR1 reads KGHSY; CDR2 reads FQNENV. The CDR3 here is CASSQSKGAGGGETQYF. CDR3 in DNA: TGTGCCAGCAGCCAATCGAAGGGTGCAGGGGGTGGGGAGACCCAGTACTTC.

This chain connects TRBV30 to TRBJ1-5; 7 bases are shared with TRBD1. CDR3 size: 15 residues. V shed 5 bases and J 0 bases; nucleotides not matched to a gene: 7. From germline, CDR1 is GTSNPN and CDR2 SVGIG (reference sequence). The CDR3: CAWAGTEYSNQPQHF. The CDR3 nucleotides are TGTGCCTGGGCCGGGACAGAGTATAGCAATCAGCCCCAGCATTTT.

The CDR3 here is CASSLTRGAEAFF. The CDR3 nucleotides read TGTGCCAGCAGTCTAACCAGGGGTGCTGAAGCTTTCTTT. The chain couples TRBV6-5 to TRBJ1-1; D might be TRBD1 (6 bases). Germline V gene lookup returns CDR1 MNHEY and CDR2 SVGAGI. This CDR3 has 13 amino acids. V lost 5 bases and J lost 6, with 13 bases in between.

In nucleotides, the CDR3 is TGCGCCAGCAGCCCCCGGGGCACCGGGGAGCTGTTTTTT. Residues: CASSPRGTGELFF. The V gene is TRBV4-1, the J gene TRBJ2-2; tentatively, D is TRBD2 (5 bases). CDR1 is MGHRA and CDR2 is YSYEKL in the germline V gene. V was shortened by 4 bases and J by 4 bases, with 7 bases between the two germline ends. The CDR3 has 13 residues.

V gene TRBV6-5 combines with J gene TRBJ2-1, with D hard to call. The V end was cut by 4 bases, the J end by 11 bases, with 12 bases between. The germline CDR1 and CDR2 sequences are MNHEY and SVGAGI. This CDR3 has 12 amino acids. CDR3 protein: CASSSGPFKQFF. CDR3 nucleotide sequence: TGTGCCAGCAGTTCAGGTCCCTTTAAGCAGTTCTTC.

The rearrangement joins TRBV5-1 to TRBJ1-2, with TRBD1 identical over 9 bases. This CDR3 region has 13 residues. CDR1 and CDR2 (germline): SGHRS, YFSETQ. V was pared by 2 bases and J by 5 bases, with 1 base of the junction left unmatched. This CDR3 reads CASSFGQGYGYTF. CDR3 sequence (DNA): TGCGCCAGCAGCTTTGGACAGGGGTATGGCTACACCTTC.

V is TRBV10-3 and J is TRBJ2-7; TRBD1 agrees at 9 bases. The germline V gene encodes CDR1 ENHRY and CDR2 SYGVKD. The CDR3 consists of 16 residues. V lost 1 base and J lost 1; bases outside the gene matches: 5. The DNA of the CDR3 is TGTGCCATCAGTGAGTTCAGGACAGGGGTTTCCTACGAGCAGTACTTC. As protein: CAISEFRTGVSYEQYF.

The V gene is TRBV19, the J gene TRBJ2-6; 11 bases map to TRBD1. Looked up from germline, CDR1 is LNHDA and CDR2 is SQIVND (reference sequence). The junction had 9 bases not matched to a gene; V was cut back by 3 bases and J by 2 bases. This CDR3 has 19 amino acids. CDR3 in amino acids: CASSISGTGGTTGANVLTF. The CDR3 DNA follows: TGTGCCAGTAGTATCTCCGGGACAGGGGGAACGACTGGGGCCAACGTCCTGACTTTC.

The rearrangement joins TRBV27 to TRBJ2-7, with 14 bases that match TRBD2. CDR3 length equals 16 residues. CDR1 is MNHEY and CDR2 is SMNVEV in the germline V gene (reference sequence). Unmatched junction bases numbered 5, after V lost 5 bases and J lost 2 bases. This CDR3 is CASSTGLAGAAYEQYF. DNA of the CDR3: TGTGCCAGCAGTACGGGACTAGCGGGGGCCGCCTACGAGCAGTACTTC.

The chain is built from TRBV5-6 and TRBJ1-2; 7 bases line up with TRBD1. The CDR3 is made up of 15 amino acids. Germline CDR1 SGHDT, CDR2 YYEEEE. V dropped 5 bases and J dropped 0; count of bases not matched to a gene: 7. CDR3 nucleotide sequence: TGTGCCAGCAGTCCAGGGGACAGAGCTAACTATGGCTACACCTTC. This encodes CASSPGDRANYGYTF. The entire variable domain, with the rest obtained from reference TRBV5-6 and TRBJ1-2, is as follows: DAGVTQSPTHLIKTRGQQVTLRCSPKSGHDTVSWYQQALGQGPQFIFQYYEEEERQRGNFPDRFSGHQFPNYSSELNVNALLLGDSALYLCASSPGDRANYGYTFGSGTRLTVV.

This clone has only one observation. V usage is TRBV18 and J usage is TRBJ2-1, with 14 bases that match TRBD2. The CDR3 extends over 15 amino acids. Trimming took 3 bases from V and 9 from J; bases not matched to a gene: 4. Germline loops: CDR1 KGHSH, CDR2 LQKENI. This CDR3 reads CASSPGTSGSSEQFF. The CDR3 DNA is TGTGCCAGCTCACCCGGGACTAGCGGGAGTAGTGAGCAGTTCTTC.

The table lists this clone with a count of one. The CDR3 DNA is TGTGCCAGCATCGGGAGCCGTAATGAGCAGTTCTTC. Its protein product is CASIGSRNEQFF. V and J are TRBV27 and TRBJ2-1; D is perhaps TRBD2 (6 bases). From germline, CDR1 is MNHEY and CDR2 SMNVEV (reference sequence). V was pared by 7 bases and J by 7 bases, with 11 bases between. The CDR3 totals 12 residues.

With regard to this clone: Within the sample, other DNA sequences also encode this same CDR3. The genes are TRBV14 and TRBJ2-7; unclear D gene. Trimming stripped 4 bases from V and 4 bases from J, with 5 bases between. Germline values: CDR1 SGHDN, CDR2 FVKESK. The length of the CDR3 is 11 residues. The CDR3 DNA follows: TGTGCCAGCAGCCCCGGTTACGAGCAGTACTTC. Residues: CASSPGYEQYF.

The gene calls are TRBV6-5 and TRBJ1-1, with D unclear. The CDR3 sequence is 10 residues long. The germline gives CDR1 MNHEY, CDR2 SVGAGI. V was cut by 7 bases and J by 6 bases, with 6 bases left in between. CDR3 sequence (DNA): TGTGCCAGCATCTTTTCTGAAGCTTTCTTT. Translation: CASIFSEAFF.

The rearrangement joins TRBV28 to TRBJ2-1, with TRBD1 matching 8 bases. The CDR3 has 13 residues. Losses at the gene ends were 3 bases for V and 7 bases for J; bases not matched to a gene: 2. Germline CDR1 MDHEN, CDR2 SYDVKM. CDR3 residues: CASSLTGVNEQFF. DNA of the CDR3: TGTGCCAGCAGTTTGACAGGGGTAAATGAGCAGTTCTTC.

This clone is a singleton in its sample. This chain connects TRBV4-1 to TRBJ2-7; 10 positions agree with TRBD1. The V gene's germline CDR1 is MGHRA and CDR2 YSYEKL. Germline trimming cut 5 bases from V and 4 bases from J; bases unmatched to any gene: 5. This CDR3 contains 14 residues. For the CDR3, the DNA is TGCGCCAGCAGCTTCGGGACAGGGGAGTACGAGCAGTACTTC. Translating it yields CASSFGTGEYEQYF.

Only one count was recorded for this clone. This sequence joins TRBV9 and TRBJ1-2; no reliable D call. The CDR3 has 12 amino acids. The V and J ends lost 4 bases and 8 bases respectively, with 12 bases between them. CDR1 and CDR2 (germline): SGDLS, YYNGEE. The CDR3 DNA reads TGTGCCAGCAGCCGCATAAACAAAGGCTACACCTTC. Translated: CASSRINKGYTF.